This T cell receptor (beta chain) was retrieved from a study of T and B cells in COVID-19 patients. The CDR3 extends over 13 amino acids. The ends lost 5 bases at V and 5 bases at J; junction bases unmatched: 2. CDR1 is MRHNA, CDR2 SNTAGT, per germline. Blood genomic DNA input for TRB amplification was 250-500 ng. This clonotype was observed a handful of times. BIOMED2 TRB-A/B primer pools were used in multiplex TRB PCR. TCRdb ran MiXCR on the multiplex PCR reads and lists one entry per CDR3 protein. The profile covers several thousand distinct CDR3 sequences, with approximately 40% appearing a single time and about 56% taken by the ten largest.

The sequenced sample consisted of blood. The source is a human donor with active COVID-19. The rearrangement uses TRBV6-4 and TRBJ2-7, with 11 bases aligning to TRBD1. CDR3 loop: CASSRTGGDEQYF. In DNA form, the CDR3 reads TGTGCCAGCAGTCGGACAGGGGGCGACGAGCAGTACTTC.